These T cell receptor beta chains were read from a single sample in a study of OX40 agonist ivuxolimab in advanced cancers. TCRdb keeps only in-frame clones here, not all; method: immunoSEQ multiplex PCR. The sample consists of about 64,000 clones, 84% of them appearing once. The starting material was CD4+ or CD8+ T cells sorted from blood, obtained in a trial of the OX40 agonist ivuxolimab. The origin of the receptors is an adult with an advanced solid tumor such as melanoma, head and neck, liver or kidney cancer. Each CDR3 is given with its conserved first and last residue. The order of the fields is J gene, clone size, D gene, V gene, CDR3 protein, CDR3 DNA. The D gene is left open where the match is weak. The size entry is marked missing in some rows and otherwise reads once, few, many or a size class.

J: TRBJ1-2; size: NA; D: TRBD1; V: TRBV2; CDR3: CASSQTGGNGYTF; DNA: TGTGCCAGCAGCCAGACAGGGGGAAATGGCTACACCTTC
J: TRBJ2-1; size: NA; D: NA; V: TRBV7-3; CDR3: CASSLSSLAHHEQFF; DNA: TGTGCCAGCAGCTTAAGTTCCCTAGCACACCATGAGCAGTTCTTC
J: TRBJ1-1; size: NA; D: TRBD1; V: TRBV7-6; CDR3: CASSLPGGLTEAFF; DNA: TGTGCCAGCAGCTTACCAGGGGGCTTAACTGAAGCTTTCTTT
J: TRBJ1-3; size: NA; D: NA; V: TRBV11-3; CDR3: CASSPGQVGNTIYF; DNA: TGTGCCAGCAGCCCCGGACAAGTGGGAAACACCATATATTTT
J: TRBJ1-5; size: NA; D: TRBD1; V: TRBV5-1; CDR3: CASSVGQPNQPQHF; DNA: TGCGCCAGCAGCGTGGGACAGCCAAATCAGCCCCAGCATTTT
J: TRBJ2-7; size: NA; D: TRBD2; V: TRBV5-4; CDR3: CASSPGLAGVEEQYF; DNA: TGTGCCAGCAGCCCCGGACTAGCGGGAGTGGAAGAGCAGTACTTC
J: TRBJ1-2; size: NA; D: NA; V: TRBV11-1; CDR3: CASSLAAQGRLNYGYTF; DNA: TGTGCCAGCAGCTTAGCCGCACAGGGAAGGTTGAACTATGGCTACACCTTC
J: TRBJ1-2; size: NA; D: TRBD1; V: TRBV19; CDR3: CASSIGTGRLYGYTF; DNA: TGTGCCAGTAGTATAGGGACAGGGCGTCTCTATGGCTACACCTTC
J: TRBJ2-7; size: NA; D: NA; V: TRBV11-1; CDR3: CASSRRRPPYEQYF; DNA: TGTGCCAGCAGCAGAAGGAGGCCGCCCTACGAGCAGTACTTC
J: TRBJ1-5; size: NA; D: TRBD1; V: TRBV15; CDR3: CATSTGTGRRGNQPQHF; DNA: TGTGCCACCAGCACAGGGACAGGAAGGAGGGGAAATCAGCCCCAGCATTTT
J: TRBJ2-3; size: NA; D: NA; V: TRBV5-1; CDR3: CASSSRLGTDTQYF; DNA: TGCGCCAGCAGCTCGCGGTTGGGGACAGATACGCAGTATTTT
J: TRBJ1-6; size: NA; D: NA; V: TRBV15; CDR3: CATGLNRGSPLHF; DNA: TGTGCCACCGGGCTGAACAGAGGTTCACCCCTCCACTTT
J: TRBJ1-2; size: NA; D: NA; V: TRBV19; CDR3: CASSTGRGYGYTF; DNA: TGTGCCAGTAGTACGGGAAGGGGGTATGGCTACACCTTC
J: TRBJ2-1; size: NA; D: NA; V: TRBV10-3; CDR3: CAIQESGVLYNEQFF; DNA: TGTGCCATCCAGGAATCGGGGGTGTTGTACAATGAGCAGTTCTTC
J: TRBJ1-3; size: few; D: NA; V: TRBV5-1; CDR3: CASSNDGNTIYF; DNA: TGCGCCAGCAGCAACGACGGAAACACCATATATTTT
J: TRBJ1-2; size: few; D: NA; V: TRBV6-6; CDR3: CASSPGANYGYTF; DNA: TGTGCCAGCAGCCCCGGGGCTAACTATGGCTACACCTTC